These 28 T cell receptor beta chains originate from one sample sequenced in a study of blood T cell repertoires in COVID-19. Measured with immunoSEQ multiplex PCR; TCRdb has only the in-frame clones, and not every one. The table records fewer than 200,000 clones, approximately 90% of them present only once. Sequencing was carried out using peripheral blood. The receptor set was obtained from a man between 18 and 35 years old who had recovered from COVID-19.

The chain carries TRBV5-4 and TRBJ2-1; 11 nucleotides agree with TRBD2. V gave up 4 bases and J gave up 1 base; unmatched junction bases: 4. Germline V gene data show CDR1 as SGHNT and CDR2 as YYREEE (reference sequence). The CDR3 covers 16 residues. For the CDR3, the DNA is TGTGCCAGCAGCCCAACTAGCGGGAGTTCCTACAATGAGCAGTTCTTC. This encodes CASSPTSGSSYNEQFF. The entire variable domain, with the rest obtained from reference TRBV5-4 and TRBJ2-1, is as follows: ETGVTQSPTHLIKTRGQQVTLRCSSQSGHNTVSWYQQALGQGPQFIFQYYREEENGRGNFPPRFSGLQFPNYSSELNVNALELDDSALYLCASSPTSGSSYNEQFFGPGTRLTVL.

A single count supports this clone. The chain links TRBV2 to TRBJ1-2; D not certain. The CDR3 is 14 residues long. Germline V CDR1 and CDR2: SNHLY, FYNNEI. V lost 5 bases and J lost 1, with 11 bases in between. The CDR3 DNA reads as TGTGCCAGCAGTTTAAGACTCTTTAACTATGGCTACACCTTC. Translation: CASSLRLFNYGYTF.

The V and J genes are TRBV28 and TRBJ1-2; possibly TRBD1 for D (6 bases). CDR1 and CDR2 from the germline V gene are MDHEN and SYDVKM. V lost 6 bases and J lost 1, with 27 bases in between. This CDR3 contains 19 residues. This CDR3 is CASSQEEDRFSIINYGYTF. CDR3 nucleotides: TGTGCCAGCAGCCAAGAGGAAGACAGGTTTTCCATCATTAACTATGGCTACACCTTC.

The CDR3 here is CASSYGQGVREQYF. In DNA, the CDR3 is TGTGCCAGCAGTTATGGACAGGGGGTGAGGGAGCAGTACTTC. V usage is TRBV6-5 and J usage is TRBJ2-7, with 10 bases aligning to TRBD1. The CDR3 consists of 14 residues. The ends lost 3 bases at V and 7 bases at J; junction bases unmatched: 6. The germline CDR1 and CDR2 sequences are MNHEY and SVGAGI.

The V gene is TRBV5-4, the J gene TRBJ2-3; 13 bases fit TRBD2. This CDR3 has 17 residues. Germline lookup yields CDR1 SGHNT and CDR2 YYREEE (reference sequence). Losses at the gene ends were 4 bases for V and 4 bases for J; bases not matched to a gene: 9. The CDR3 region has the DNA TGTGCCAGCAGCCCAAGGACTAGCGGGAGTTTCGCAGATACGCAGTATTTT. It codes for CASSPRTSGSFADTQYF.

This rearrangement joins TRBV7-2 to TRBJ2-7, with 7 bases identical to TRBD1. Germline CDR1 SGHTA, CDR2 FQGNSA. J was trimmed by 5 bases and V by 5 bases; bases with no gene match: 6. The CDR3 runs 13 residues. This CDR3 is CASSTRQGNEQYF. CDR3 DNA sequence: TGTGCCAGCAGCACCCGACAGGGAAACGAGCAGTACTTC.

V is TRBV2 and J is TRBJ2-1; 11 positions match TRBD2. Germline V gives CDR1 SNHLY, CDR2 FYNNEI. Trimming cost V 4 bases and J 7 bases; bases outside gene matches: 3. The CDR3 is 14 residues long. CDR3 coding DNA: TGTGCCAGCAGTGTGTCTAGCGGGAGGAATGAGCAGTTCTTC. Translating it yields CASSVSSGRNEQFF. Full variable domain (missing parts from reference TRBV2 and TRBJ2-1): EPEVTQTPSHQVTQMGQEVILRCVPISNHLYFYWYRQILGQKVEFLVSFYNNEISEKSEIFDDQFSVERPDGSNFTLKIRSTKLEDSAMYFCASSVSSGRNEQFFGPGTRLTVL.

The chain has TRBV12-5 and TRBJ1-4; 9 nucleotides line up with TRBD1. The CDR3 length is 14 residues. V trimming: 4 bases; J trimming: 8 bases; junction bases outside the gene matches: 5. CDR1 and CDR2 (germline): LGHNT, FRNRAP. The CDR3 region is CASGSGQGGEKLFF. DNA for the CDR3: TGTGCTAGTGGTTCGGGACAGGGTGGCGAAAAACTGTTTTTT.

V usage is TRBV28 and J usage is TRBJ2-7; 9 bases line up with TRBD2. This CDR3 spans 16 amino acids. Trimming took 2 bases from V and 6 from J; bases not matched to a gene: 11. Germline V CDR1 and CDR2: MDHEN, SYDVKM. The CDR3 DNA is TGTGCCAGCAGTTTAGGTGGTAGCGGGAGCCCCTCCGAGCAGTACTTC. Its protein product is CASSLGGSGSPSEQYF.

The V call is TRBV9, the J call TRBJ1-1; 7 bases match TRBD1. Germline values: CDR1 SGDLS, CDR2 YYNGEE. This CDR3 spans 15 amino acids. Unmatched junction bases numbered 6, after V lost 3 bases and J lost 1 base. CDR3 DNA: TGTGCCAGCAGCGCCGGGACAGTTAAGAACACTGAAGCTTTCTTT. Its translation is CASSAGTVKNTEAFF. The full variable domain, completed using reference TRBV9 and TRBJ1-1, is DSGVTQTPKHLITATGQRVTLRCSPRSGDLSVYWYQQSLDQGLQFLIQYYNGEERAKGNILERFSAQQFPDLHSELNLSSLELGDSALYFCASSAGTVKNTEAFFGQGTRLTVV.

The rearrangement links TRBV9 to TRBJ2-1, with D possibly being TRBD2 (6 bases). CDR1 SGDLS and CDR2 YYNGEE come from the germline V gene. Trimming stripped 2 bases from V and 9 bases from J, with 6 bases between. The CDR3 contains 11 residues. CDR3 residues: CASSVGGEQFF. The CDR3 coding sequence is TGTGCCAGCAGCGTCGGGGGTGAGCAGTTCTTC.

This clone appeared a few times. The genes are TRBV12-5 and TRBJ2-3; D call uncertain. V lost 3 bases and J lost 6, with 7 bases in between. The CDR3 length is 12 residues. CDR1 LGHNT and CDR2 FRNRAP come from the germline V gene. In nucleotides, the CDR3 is TGTGCTAGTGGTTTCCTCGAGGATACGCAGTATTTT. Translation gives CASGFLEDTQYF.

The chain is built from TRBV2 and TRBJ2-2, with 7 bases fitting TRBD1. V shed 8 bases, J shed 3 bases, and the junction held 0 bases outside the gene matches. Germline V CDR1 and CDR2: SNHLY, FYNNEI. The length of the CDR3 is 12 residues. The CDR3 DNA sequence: TGTGCCAGCGGGACAGACACCGGGGAGCTGTTTTTT. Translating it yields CASGTDTGELFF.

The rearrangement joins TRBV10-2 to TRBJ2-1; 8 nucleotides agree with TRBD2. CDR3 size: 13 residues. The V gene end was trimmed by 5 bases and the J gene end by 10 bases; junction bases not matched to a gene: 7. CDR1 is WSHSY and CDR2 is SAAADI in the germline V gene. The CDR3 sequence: CASSPGLAWEQFF. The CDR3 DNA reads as TGCGCCAGCAGTCCCGGACTAGCTTGGGAGCAGTTCTTC.

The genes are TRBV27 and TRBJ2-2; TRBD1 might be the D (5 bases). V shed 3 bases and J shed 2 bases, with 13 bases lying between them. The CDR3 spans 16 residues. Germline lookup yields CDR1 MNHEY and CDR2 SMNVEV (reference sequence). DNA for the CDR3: TGTGCCAGCAGTTTTAGGGGAACCTTAAACACCGGGGAGCTGTTTTTT. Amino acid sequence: CASSFRGTLNTGELFF.

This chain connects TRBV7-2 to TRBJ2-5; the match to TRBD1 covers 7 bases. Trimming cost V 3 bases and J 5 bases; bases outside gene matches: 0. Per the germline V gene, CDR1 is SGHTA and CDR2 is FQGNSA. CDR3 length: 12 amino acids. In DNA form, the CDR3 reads TGTGCCAGCAGCTTCAGGGGGGAGACCCAGTACTTC. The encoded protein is CASSFRGETQYF.

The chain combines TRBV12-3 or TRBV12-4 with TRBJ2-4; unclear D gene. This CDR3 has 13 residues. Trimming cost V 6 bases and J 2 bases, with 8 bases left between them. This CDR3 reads CASRPTSKNIQYF. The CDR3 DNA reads TGTGCCAGCAGACCAACATCCAAAAACATTCAGTACTTC.

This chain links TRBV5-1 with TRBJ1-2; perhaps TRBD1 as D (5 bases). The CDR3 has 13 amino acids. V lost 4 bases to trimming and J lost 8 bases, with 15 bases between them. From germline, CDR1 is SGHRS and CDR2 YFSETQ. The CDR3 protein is CASSLGRGSGYTF. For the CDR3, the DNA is TGCGCCAGCAGCCTTGGTAGGGGAAGCGGCTACACCTTC.

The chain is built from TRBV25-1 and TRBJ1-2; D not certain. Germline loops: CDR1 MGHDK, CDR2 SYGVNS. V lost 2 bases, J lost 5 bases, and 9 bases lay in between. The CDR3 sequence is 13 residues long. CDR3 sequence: CASSEEQVYGYTF. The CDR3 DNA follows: TGTGCCAGCAGTGAAGAGCAGGTTTATGGCTACACCTTC.

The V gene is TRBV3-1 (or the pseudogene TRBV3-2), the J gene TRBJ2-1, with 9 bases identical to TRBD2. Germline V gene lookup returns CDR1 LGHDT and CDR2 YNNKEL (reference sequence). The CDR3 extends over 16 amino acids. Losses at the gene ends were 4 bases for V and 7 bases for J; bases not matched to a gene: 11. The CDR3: CASSLTSGSVGNEQFF. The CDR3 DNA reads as TGTGCCAGCAGCCTAACTAGCGGGTCGGTAGGGAATGAGCAGTTCTTC.

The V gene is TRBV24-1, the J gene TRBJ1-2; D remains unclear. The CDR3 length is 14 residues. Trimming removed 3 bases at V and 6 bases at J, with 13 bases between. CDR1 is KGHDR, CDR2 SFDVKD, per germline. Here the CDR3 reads CATSDVERLDGYTF. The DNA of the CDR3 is TGTGCCACCAGTGATGTCGAAAGGCTAGATGGCTACACCTTC.

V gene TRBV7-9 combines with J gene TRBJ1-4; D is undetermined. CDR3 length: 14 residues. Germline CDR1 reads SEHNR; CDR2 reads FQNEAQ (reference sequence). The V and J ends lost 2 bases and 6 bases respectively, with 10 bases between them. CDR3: CASSLNRVDEKLFF. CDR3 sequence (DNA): TGTGCCAGCAGCTTAAACCGGGTAGATGAAAAACTGTTTTTT.

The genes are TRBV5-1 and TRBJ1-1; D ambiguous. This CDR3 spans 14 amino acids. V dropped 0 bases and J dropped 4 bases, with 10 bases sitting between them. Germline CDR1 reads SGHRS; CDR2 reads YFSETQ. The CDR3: CASSLVSRGTEAFF. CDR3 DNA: TGCGCCAGCAGCTTGGTTTCTCGGGGCACTGAAGCTTTCTTT.

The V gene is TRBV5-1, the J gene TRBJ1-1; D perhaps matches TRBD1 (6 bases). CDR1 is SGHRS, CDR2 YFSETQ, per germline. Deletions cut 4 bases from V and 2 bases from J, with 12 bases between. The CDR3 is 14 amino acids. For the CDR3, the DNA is TGCGCCAGCAGCCCCGGACAGACTAACACTGAAGCTTTCTTT. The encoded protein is CASSPGQTNTEAFF.

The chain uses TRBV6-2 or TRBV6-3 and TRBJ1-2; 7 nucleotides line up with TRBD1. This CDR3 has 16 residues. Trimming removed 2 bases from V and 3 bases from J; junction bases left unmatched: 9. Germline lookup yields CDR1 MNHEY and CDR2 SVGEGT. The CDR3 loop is CASSYGRGGFDYGYTF. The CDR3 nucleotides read TGTGCCAGCAGTTACGGCCGAGGGGGCTTCGACTATGGCTACACCTTC.

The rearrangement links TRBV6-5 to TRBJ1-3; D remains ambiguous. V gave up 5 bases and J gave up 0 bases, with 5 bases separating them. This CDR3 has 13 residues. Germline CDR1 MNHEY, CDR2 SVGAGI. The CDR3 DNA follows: TGTGCCAGCAGTCCTCTCTCTGGAAACACCATATATTTT. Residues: CASSPLSGNTIYF.

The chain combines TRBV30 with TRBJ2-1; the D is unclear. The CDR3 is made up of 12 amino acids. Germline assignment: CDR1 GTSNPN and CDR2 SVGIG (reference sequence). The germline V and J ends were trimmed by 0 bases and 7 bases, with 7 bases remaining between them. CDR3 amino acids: CAWSVERNEQFF. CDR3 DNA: TGTGCCTGGAGTGTAGAGAGGAATGAGCAGTTCTTC.

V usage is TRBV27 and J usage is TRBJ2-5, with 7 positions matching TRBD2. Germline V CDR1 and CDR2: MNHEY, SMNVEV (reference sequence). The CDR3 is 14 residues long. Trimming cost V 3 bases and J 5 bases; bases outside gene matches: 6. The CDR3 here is CASSFSGGEETQYF. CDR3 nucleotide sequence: TGTGCCAGCAGTTTTTCGGGAGGCGAGGAGACCCAGTACTTC.